The 20 T cell receptor beta chains below all came from one sample that was sequenced in a study of T-cell memory formation after mild COVID-19. Each CDR3 protein gets one entry after TCRdb re-called the 5' RACE reads with MiXCR. The sample yields hundreds of thousands of distinct CDR3 sequences, 20% to 25% seen once. Sequenced: PBMCs or a T cell subset sorted from them (not recorded which). The receptors shown here come from an adult woman who had mild COVID-19 (a few samples of this study predate the infection). Cell type and time point are not known.

This clonotype was detected a few times. The chain has TRBV6-2 or TRBV6-3 and TRBJ2-3; 7 bases are shared with TRBD1. Germline V gene lookup returns CDR1 MNHEY and CDR2 SVGEGT. Trimming cost V 0 bases and J 5 bases; bases outside gene matches: 5. The length of the CDR3 is 15 residues. CDR3 DNA: TGTGCCAGCAGTTACTCGTGGCCAGGGGGAGATACGCAGTATTTT. This gives the protein CASSYSWPGGDTQYF.

This clonotype has just a few counts. The V and J genes are TRBV7-9 and TRBJ2-7, with 7 bases that match TRBD2. CDR1 SEHNR and CDR2 FQNEAQ come from the germline V gene (reference sequence). This CDR3 is built from 15 residues. With 1 base clipped from V and 1 base from J, the junction kept 4 bases outside the gene matches. The CDR3 DNA reads TGTGCCAGCAGCTTAGGGCTAGCGGCATCCTACGAGCAGTACTTC. This gives the protein CASSLGLAASYEQYF. The entire variable domain, with the rest obtained from reference TRBV7-9 and TRBJ2-7, is as follows: DTGVSQNPRHKITKRGQNVTFRCDPISEHNRLYWYRQTLGQGPEFLTYFQNEAQLEKSRLLSDRFSAERPKGSFSTLEIQRTEQGDSAMYLCASSLGLAASYEQYFGPGTRLTVT.

The chain has TRBV10-3 and TRBJ1-1; D is possibly TRBD1 (6 bases). Germline-derived CDR1 and CDR2 are ENHRY and SYGVKD. V was cut by 6 bases and J by 6 bases, with 23 bases left in between. This CDR3 spans 16 amino acids. In DNA form, the CDR3 reads TGTGCCATCAGAAAAACCGGGACAATCACTGGTGCTGAAGCTTTCTTT. Translation gives CAIRKTGTITGAEAFF.

This chain connects TRBV20-1 to TRBJ2-1; D gene ambiguous. CDR1 and CDR2 from the germline V gene are DFQATT and SNEGSKA (reference sequence). This CDR3 region has 12 residues. V was pared by 0 bases and J by 8 bases, with 8 bases between. CDR3 protein: CSAREAFYEQFF. The CDR3 DNA is TGCAGTGCTAGAGAGGCGTTTTATGAGCAGTTCTTC.

This clonotype has a handful of counts. The chain uses TRBV12-3 or TRBV12-4 and TRBJ1-3; no clear D gene. The V gene lost 0 bases and the J gene lost 5 bases, with 8 bases spanning the gap. This CDR3 has 14 residues. CDR3: CASSLAGRRNTIYF. CDR3 nucleotide sequence: TGTGCCAGCAGTTTAGCAGGGCGTCGAAACACCATATATTTT.

This clonotype was detected ten times or more. V is TRBV12-3 or TRBV12-4 and J is TRBJ2-1; TRBD1 aligns across 10 bases. This CDR3 has 13 residues. The trim removed 3 bases at V and 12 bases at J, leaving 5 bases unmatched. The CDR3 sequence: CASSFGDRGRQFF. DNA for the CDR3: TGTGCCAGCAGTTTTGGGGACAGGGGACGGCAGTTCTTC.

In this sample, this clonotype turned up a few times. The J gene is TRBJ2-1, the V gene TRBV7-6; tentatively, D is TRBD2 (5 bases). The CDR3 totals 16 residues. V was clipped by 1 base and J by 2 bases, with 12 bases between them. Per germline, CDR1 SGHVS and CDR2 FNYEAQ. CDR3 sequence (DNA): TGTGCCAGCAGCTTAGATAGTTCGGGGACCTACAATGAGCAGTTCTTC. This gives the protein CASSLDSSGTYNEQFF.

This clonotype appeared a few times. The chain has TRBV6-5 and TRBJ2-3; 8 bases align to TRBD2. The CDR3 covers 16 residues. The V gene's germline CDR1 is MNHEY and CDR2 SVGAGI. Trimming cost V 5 bases and J 1 base; bases outside gene matches: 8. This CDR3 reads CASSTTQAGGTDTQYF. CDR3 nucleotides: TGTGCCAGCAGTACGACCCAAGCGGGGGGCACAGATACGCAGTATTTT.

A few counts support this clonotype. The chain combines TRBV2 with TRBJ2-1; perhaps TRBD2 as D (6 bases). The CDR3 length is 11 residues. Germline values: CDR1 SNHLY, CDR2 FYNNEI. V lost 4 bases and J lost 12, with 10 bases in between. In DNA, the CDR3 is TGTGCCAGCAGTGCGGAGGGTGGGCAGTTCTTC. It yields the protein CASSAEGGQFF.

The rearrangement links TRBV4-1 to TRBJ2-3; 8 nucleotides line up with TRBD2. This CDR3 contains 15 residues. V was pared by 1 base and J by 12 bases, with 12 bases of the junction left unmatched. CDR1 and CDR2 (germline): MGHRA, YSYEKL. CDR3 sequence: CASSQGFIGGADQYF. The CDR3 nucleotides are TGCGCCAGCAGCCAAGGATTTATCGGGGGGGCCGATCAGTATTTT.

The V gene is TRBV9, the J gene TRBJ2-7; D is possibly TRBD1 or TRBD2 (5 bases each). The CDR3 runs to 14 residues. V shed 0 bases and J shed 5 bases, with 12 bases lying between them. The germline V gene has CDR1 SGDLS and CDR2 YYNGEE. The CDR3 nucleotides read TGTGCCAGCAGCGTAGGGGACCTTAGGGACGAGCAGTACTTC. Translating it yields CASSVGDLRDEQYF.

This clonotype has only a few counts. The V call is TRBV6-6, the J call TRBJ2-1; the D gene is possibly TRBD2 (7 bases). The CDR3 runs to 15 residues. CDR1 is MNHNY and CDR2 is SVGAGI in the germline V gene (reference sequence). V lost 3 bases to trimming and J lost 7 bases, with 16 bases between them. CDR3 nucleotide sequence: TGTGCCAGCAGTTATCCGGGGGGCAGAGGGAATGAGCAGTTCTTC. Encoded protein: CASSYPGGRGNEQFF.

The chain has TRBV29-1 and TRBJ2-7; 7 bases match TRBD1. Germline V lookup: CDR1 SQVTM, CDR2 ANQGSEA. The CDR3 spans 13 residues. Trimming cost V 4 bases and J 4 bases; bases outside gene matches: 7. The CDR3 DNA is TGCAGCGTTGCCGGGACAGAGATATACGAGCAGTACTTC. Translating gives CSVAGTEIYEQYF.

The CDR3 DNA is TGTGCCAGCTCAGACCAGGACAGTTTGGGCTACACCTTC. Protein: CASSDQDSLGYTF. The chain couples TRBV18 to TRBJ1-2; maybe TRBD1 (6 bases). Germline CDR1 and CDR2: KGHSH and LQKENI. Between the trimmed V and J ends, which lost 5 bases and 8 bases, there was a span of 15 bases. The CDR3 totals 13 residues.

The table lists this clonotype with a few counts. The chain has TRBV5-4 and TRBJ1-1, with D possibly TRBD1 on 5 matching bases. Germline V gives CDR1 SGHNT, CDR2 YYREEE (reference sequence). V lost 3 bases and J 8 bases, leaving 11 bases between the germline ends. The CDR3 extends over 12 amino acids. CDR3 protein: CASSWGEFEAFF. CDR3 coding DNA: TGTGCCAGCAGCTGGGGGGAATTCGAAGCTTTCTTT.

V gene TRBV7-2 combines with J gene TRBJ2-7, with TRBD2 identical over 8 bases. V lost 2 bases, J lost 7 bases, and 22 bases stayed unmatched. The CDR3 is 19 residues long. Germline CDR1 SGHTA, CDR2 FQGNSA. The CDR3 here is CASSLFGLASGLPAREQYF. The CDR3 nucleotides read TGTGCCAGCAGCTTATTTGGGTTGGCTAGCGGGCTTCCAGCAAGGGAGCAGTACTTC.

Comments on this clonotype: This may come from a read error, since a much larger clone is one base off. V gene TRBV24-1 combines with J gene TRBJ2-5; unclear D gene. Germline V lookup: CDR1 KGHDR, CDR2 SFDVKD. CDR3 length: 14 amino acids. Here the CDR3 reads CATSDRIRAETHYF. CDR3 nucleotide sequence: TGTGCCACCAGTGACCGAATAAGGGCAGAGACCCACTACTTC.

This clonotype was found a few times. The chain combines TRBV29-1 with TRBJ2-1; TRBD1 is a possible D gene (6 bases). CDR3 length: 13 residues. CDR1 and CDR2 from the germline V gene are SQVTM and ANQGSEA. Trimming took 0 bases from V and 8 from J, leaving 11 bases between them. The CDR3 is CSVEDHRVYEQFF. The CDR3 DNA reads TGCAGCGTTGAAGATCACAGGGTCTATGAGCAGTTCTTC.

This clonotype was seen once. This chain connects TRBV7-6 to TRBJ1-1, with no clear D. The CDR3 has 14 residues. The V end was cut by 1 base, the J end by 3 bases, with 9 bases between. CDR1 and CDR2 from the germline V gene are SGHVS and FNYEAQ. CDR3 residues: CASSLEARYTEAFF. CDR3 DNA: TGTGCCAGCAGCTTAGAGGCGAGGTACACTGAAGCTTTCTTT.

The V call is TRBV7-2, the J call TRBJ2-3; no clear D gene. The CDR3 is made up of 15 amino acids. The ends were cut back, 2 bases at V and 2 bases at J, with 11 bases in the middle. From germline, CDR1 is SGHTA and CDR2 FQGNSA. CDR3 amino acids: CASSLMRLVTDTQYF. The CDR3, as DNA: TGTGCCAGCAGCTTAATGCGGCTGGTCACAGATACGCAGTATTTT.